Below, 25 T cell receptor beta chains from the same sample are listed, as sequenced in a study of OX40 agonist ivuxolimab in advanced cancers. Sequencing was performed with immunoSEQ multiplex PCR; in TCRdb, only in-frame clones are kept and a portion is missing. The table includes 55,000 to 75,000 clones, around 85% detected once. Source: CD4+ or CD8+ T cells sorted from blood, taken in a trial of the OX40 agonist ivuxolimab. These receptors were obtained from an adult with an advanced solid tumor such as melanoma, head and neck, liver or kidney cancer.

The rearrangement uses TRBV5-1 and TRBJ1-1, with D unresolved. CDR1 and CDR2 (germline): SGHRS, YFSETQ. The CDR3 spans 11 residues. Trimming removed 6 bases from V and 5 bases from J, with 8 bases in between. CDR3 DNA: TGCGCCAGCACCTTCCGAACTGAAGCTTTCTTT. As protein: CASTFRTEAFF.

This clone was detected once. The genes are TRBV2 and TRBJ2-7; 8 bases are shared with TRBD2. The CDR3 covers 15 residues. Trimming took 5 bases from V and 4 from J; bases not matched to a gene: 10. Germline V gene data show CDR1 as SNHLY and CDR2 as FYNNEI. The DNA for the CDR3 is TGTGCCAGCAGTACCCGAGCGGGAGCGACATACGAGCAGTACTTC. This codes for CASSTRAGATYEQYF.

The rearrangement uses TRBV14 and TRBJ2-3, with D maybe TRBD2 (6 bases). Deletions cut 0 bases from V and 5 bases from J, with 15 bases between. The CDR3 sequence is 16 residues long. From germline, CDR1 is SGHDN and CDR2 FVKESK. The CDR3 DNA is TGTGCCAGCAGCCAAGAGCCGGGGGAGCGTGGAGATACGCAGTATTTT. Its protein product is CASSQEPGERGDTQYF. The entire variable domain, with the rest obtained from reference TRBV14 and TRBJ2-3, is as follows: EAGVTQFPSHSVIEKGQTVTLRCDPISGHDNLYWYRRVMGKEIKFLLHFVKESKQDESGMPNNRFLAERTGGTYSTLKVQPAELEDSGVYFCASSQEPGERGDTQYFGPGTRLTVL.

This sequence joins TRBV7-8 and TRBJ2-1; 7 nucleotides line up with TRBD2. Germline CDR1 SGHVS, CDR2 FQNEAQ. Unmatched junction bases numbered 8, after V lost 5 bases and J lost 1 base. This CDR3 region has 16 residues. CDR3 in amino acids: CASSPPIAGSYNEQFF. The CDR3 DNA reads TGTGCCAGCAGCCCTCCTATAGCGGGTTCCTACAATGAGCAGTTCTTC.

Here the CDR3 reads CASSEQGQGNIHYGYTF. In nucleotides, the CDR3 is TGTGCCAGCAGCGAGCAGGGACAGGGTAATATTCACTATGGCTACACCTTC. The chain combines TRBV7-3 with TRBJ1-2, with 9 bases identical to TRBD1. This CDR3 has 17 residues. J gave up 3 bases and V 5 bases, and 13 bases lay outside the gene matches. Germline V lookup: CDR1 SGHTA, CDR2 FQGTGA.

The V gene is TRBV6-1, the J gene TRBJ2-3; no reliable D call. The CDR3 is 12 residues long. V was trimmed by 4 bases and J by 2 bases, leaving 4 bases between them. Per the germline V gene, CDR1 is MNHNS and CDR2 is SASEGT. DNA of the CDR3: TGTGCCAGCAGTGCGTTCACAGATACGCAGTATTTT. Translating gives CASSAFTDTQYF.

The chain recombines TRBV25-1 with TRBJ2-5, with a tentative D call TRBD1 (5 bases). CDR1 and CDR2 from the germline V gene are MGHDK and SYGVNS. The CDR3 runs to 14 residues. V lost 4 bases and J 4 bases, leaving 13 bases between the germline ends. The CDR3 DNA is TGTGCCAGCAGTGGACCAGGGATGCCAGAGACCCAGTACTTC. This translates into CASSGPGMPETQYF.

The sample holds one count of this clone. CDR3 region: CASSLVEREQYF. The CDR3 nucleotides are TGTGCCAGCAGCTTGGTGGAGCGCGAGCAGTACTTC. This chain uses TRBV5-6 with TRBJ2-7; no reliable D call. This CDR3 comprises 12 residues. Deletions cut 0 bases from V and 6 bases from J, with 7 bases between. CDR1 SGHDT and CDR2 YYEEEE come from the germline V gene.

The CDR3 DNA is TGCGCCAGCAGGAAGCCTGGGCAGGGCCAGAACACTGAAGCTTTCTTT. Its protein is CASRKPGQGQNTEAFF. V gene TRBV4-1 combines with J gene TRBJ1-1, with D perhaps TRBD1 (5 bases). Germline V lookup: CDR1 MGHRA, CDR2 YSYEKL. The CDR3 loop spans 16 amino acids. V lost 6 bases and J 1 base, leaving 18 bases between the germline ends.

The chain combines TRBV25-1 with TRBJ2-3; D remains ambiguous. Germline V gives CDR1 MGHDK, CDR2 SYGVNS. The CDR3 covers 12 residues. The germline V and J ends were trimmed by 6 bases and 4 bases, with 8 bases remaining between them. CDR3 loop: CASRAAADTQYF. The CDR3 DNA reads TGTGCCAGCAGGGCCGCGGCAGATACGCAGTATTTT.

J is TRBJ2-3 and V is TRBV10-2, with 11 bases lining up with TRBD2. The CDR3 length is 20 residues. V shed 8 bases and J 5 bases; nucleotides not matched to a gene: 24. Per germline, CDR1 WSHSY and CDR2 SAAADI. The CDR3 DNA reads TGCGCCAGCTGGGAACCAAGGGGACTAGCGGTTTCGAGGGGGGAAGATACGCAGTATTTT. Residues: CASWEPRGLAVSRGEDTQYF.

The chain combines TRBV18 with TRBJ1-3; 8 bases fit TRBD1. This CDR3 region has 16 residues. Germline V lookup: CDR1 KGHSH, CDR2 LQKENI. The junction had 8 bases not matched to a gene; V was cut back by 3 bases and J by 4 bases. CDR3 DNA: TGTGCCAGCTCACCTCGATCTGGACAGGGAGGAAACACCATATATTTT. Translation gives CASSPRSGQGGNTIYF.

This chain uses TRBV25-1 with TRBJ1-6; no firm D call. Deletions cut 7 bases from V and 6 bases from J, with 13 bases between. The germline V gene encodes CDR1 MGHDK and CDR2 SYGVNS. CDR3 length: 14 amino acids. Written as DNA, the CDR3 is TGTGCCAGCACCATAGGCACAGTTAATTCACCCCTCCACTTT. Protein product: CASTIGTVNSPLHF.

The V and J genes are TRBV11-2 and TRBJ2-3; tentatively, D is TRBD1 or TRBD2 (6 bases each). This CDR3 region has 16 residues. V lost 3 bases to trimming and J lost 4 bases, with 17 bases between them. Germline V gives CDR1 SGHAT, CDR2 FQNNGV. The CDR3 sequence: CASSLGLGGRADTQYF. The CDR3 DNA follows: TGTGCCAGCAGCTTGGGTTTGGGGGGCCGGGCAGATACGCAGTATTTT. The whole variable domain, filled in from reference TRBV11-2 and TRBJ2-3, reads EAGVAQSPRYKIIEKRQSVAFWCNPISGHATLYWYQQILGQGPKLLIQFQNNGVVDDSQLPKDRFSAERLKGVDSTLKIQPAKLEDSAVYLCASSLGLGGRADTQYFGPGTRLTVL.

This chain connects TRBV6-5 to TRBJ2-5; 10 nucleotides match TRBD1. The CDR3 length is 16 residues. The J segment lost 2 bases and the V segment lost 2 bases, leaving 5 bases of the junction unmatched. The germline CDR1 and CDR2 sequences are MNHEY and SVGAGI. CDR3 bases: TGTGCCAGCAGTTACGGGGGGACAGGGGTTCAAGAGACCCAGTACTTC. This translates into CASSYGGTGVQETQYF.

There are a few counts of this clone. The chain has TRBV6-1 and TRBJ1-2; perhaps TRBD1 as D (6 bases). Trimming cost V 3 bases and J 2 bases, with 7 bases left between them. The CDR3 is 13 residues long. The germline CDR1 and CDR2 sequences are MNHNS and SASEGT. The CDR3 bases are TGTGCCAGCAGTGATCAGGGGAACTATGGCTACACCTTC. This translates into CASSDQGNYGYTF.

The V and J genes are TRBV9 and TRBJ2-5; TRBD1 matches 7 bases. CDR1 is SGDLS and CDR2 is YYNGEE in the germline V gene. J was trimmed by 5 bases and V by 4 bases; bases with no gene match: 5. CDR3 length: 13 residues. CDR3 DNA: TGTGCCAGCAGCTTGACAGGGTGGGAGACCCAGTACTTC. Amino acid sequence: CASSLTGWETQYF. Full variable domain (outside the CDR3, taken from reference TRBV9 and TRBJ2-5): DSGVTQTPKHLITATGQRVTLRCSPRSGDLSVYWYQQSLDQGLQFLIQYYNGEERAKGNILERFSAQQFPDLHSELNLSSLELGDSALYFCASSLTGWETQYFGPGTRLLVL.

CDR3 loop: CASSLTGAEETQYF. CDR3 in DNA: TGTGCCAGCAGCTTGACAGGGGCGGAAGAGACCCAGTACTTC. This sequence joins TRBV7-8 and TRBJ2-5; 8 nucleotides align to TRBD1. Losses at the gene ends were 3 bases for V and 3 bases for J; bases not matched to a gene: 3. Per the germline V gene, CDR1 is SGHVS and CDR2 is FQNEAQ. This CDR3 is 14 amino acids long. Using reference TRBV7-8 and TRBJ2-5 for the parts outside the CDR3, the full variable domain is GAGVSQSPRYKVAKRGQDVALRCDPISGHVSLFWYQQALGQGPEFLTYFQNEAQLDKSGLPSDRFFAERPEGSVSTLKIQRTQQEDSAVYLCASSLTGAEETQYFGPGTRLLVL.

The rearrangement links TRBV7-2 to TRBJ2-2; weak D call: TRBD2 (6 bases). Germline CDR1 reads SGHTA; CDR2 reads FQGNSA. Trimming left V 3 bases short and J 6 bases short, with 14 bases between. The CDR3 spans 15 residues. In DNA, the CDR3 is TGTGCCAGCAGCTTGGGACTCCTTTTGGCCGGGGAGCTGTTTTTT. This gives the protein CASSLGLLLAGELFF.

The chain recombines TRBV11-2 with TRBJ2-5, with D possibly being TRBD1 (6 bases). Germline lookup yields CDR1 SGHAT and CDR2 FQNNGV. Trimming removed 5 bases at V and 3 bases at J, with 13 bases between. The CDR3 runs to 14 residues. The CDR3 is CASSPATGKETQYF. DNA for the CDR3: TGTGCCAGCAGCCCTGCTACAGGGAAAGAGACCCAGTACTTC.

The genes are TRBV11-2 and TRBJ2-5, with 9 bases fitting TRBD2. The DNA end is a closer match to TRBJ2-7, so the J assignment may be wrong. The CDR3 has 15 amino acids. Germline values: CDR1 SGHAT, CDR2 FQNNGV. The CDR3 bases are TGTGCCAGCAGCATACTAGCGGGTGGTTTATTCGAGCAGTACTTC. Translating it yields CASSILAGGLFEQYF.

The V gene is TRBV9, the J gene TRBJ2-1; D is unclear. CDR3 length equals 13 residues. V shed 2 bases and J shed 11 bases, with 14 bases lying between them. Germline loops: CDR1 SGDLS, CDR2 YYNGEE. CDR3 coding DNA: TGTGCCAGCAGCGTCGCCCCGGCGAGGCAGCAGTTCTTC. This translates into CASSVAPARQQFF.

The sample holds one count of this clone. The chain uses TRBV5-1 and TRBJ1-1; TRBD1 agrees at 7 bases. The CDR3 consists of 14 residues. V gave up 1 base and J gave up 11 bases; unmatched junction bases: 11. Germline-derived CDR1 and CDR2 are SGHRS and YFSETQ. For the CDR3, the DNA is TGCGCCAGCAGCTTGAGACAGGGTTCCCCGGAGGCTTTCTTT. This sequence encodes CASSLRQGSPEAFF.

The chain carries TRBV9 and TRBJ1-3; no clear D. V gave up 3 bases and J gave up 0 bases, with 10 bases separating them. Germline V gives CDR1 SGDLS, CDR2 YYNGEE. This CDR3 is 15 amino acids long. The CDR3 coding sequence is TGTGCCAGCAGCGCCGCAGGATACTCTGGAAACACCATATATTTT. It specifies CASSAAGYSGNTIYF.

The chain combines TRBV5-4 with TRBJ2-3; no clear D gene. This CDR3 region has 14 residues. Germline values: CDR1 SGHNT, CDR2 YYREEE (reference sequence). V lost 0 bases and J lost 5, with 10 bases in between. The CDR3 is CASSLGSFKDTQYF. The CDR3 coding sequence is TGTGCCAGCAGCTTGGGGTCCTTTAAAGATACGCAGTATTTT.